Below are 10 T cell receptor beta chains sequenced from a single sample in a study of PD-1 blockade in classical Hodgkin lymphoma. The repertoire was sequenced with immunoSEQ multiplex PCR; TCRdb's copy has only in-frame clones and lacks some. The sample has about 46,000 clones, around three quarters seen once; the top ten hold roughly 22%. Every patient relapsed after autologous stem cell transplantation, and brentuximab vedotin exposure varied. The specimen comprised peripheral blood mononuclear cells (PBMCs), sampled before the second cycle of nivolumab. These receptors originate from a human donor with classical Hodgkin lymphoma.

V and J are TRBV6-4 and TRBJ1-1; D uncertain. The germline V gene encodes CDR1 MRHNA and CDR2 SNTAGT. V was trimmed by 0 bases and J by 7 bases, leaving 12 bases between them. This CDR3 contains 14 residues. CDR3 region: CASSDSIIGVEAFF. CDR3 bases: TGTGCCAGCAGTGACTCGATTATCGGGGTTGAAGCTTTCTTT.

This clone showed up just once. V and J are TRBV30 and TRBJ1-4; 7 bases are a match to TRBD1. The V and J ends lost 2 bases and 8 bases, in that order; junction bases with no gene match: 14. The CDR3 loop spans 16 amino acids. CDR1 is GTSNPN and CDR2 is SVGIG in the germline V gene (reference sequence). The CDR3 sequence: CAWSPTRGTAVEKLFF. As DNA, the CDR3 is TGTGCCTGGAGTCCTACTCGGGGGACAGCCGTGGAAAAACTGTTTTTT.

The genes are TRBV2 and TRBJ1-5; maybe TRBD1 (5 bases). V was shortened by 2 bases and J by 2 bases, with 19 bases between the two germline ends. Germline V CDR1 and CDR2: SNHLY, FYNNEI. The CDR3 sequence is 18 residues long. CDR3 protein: CASSEPERGSLRNQPQHF. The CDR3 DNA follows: TGTGCCAGCAGTGAACCTGAGAGGGGCAGCCTTCGCAATCAGCCCCAGCATTTT.

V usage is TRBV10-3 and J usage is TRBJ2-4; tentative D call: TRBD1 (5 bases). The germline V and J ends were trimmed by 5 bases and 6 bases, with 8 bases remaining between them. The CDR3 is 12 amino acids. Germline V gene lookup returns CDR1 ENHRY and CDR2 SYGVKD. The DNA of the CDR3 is TGTGCCATCAGTCTTCAGGGAAACATTCAGTACTTC. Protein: CAISLQGNIQYF.

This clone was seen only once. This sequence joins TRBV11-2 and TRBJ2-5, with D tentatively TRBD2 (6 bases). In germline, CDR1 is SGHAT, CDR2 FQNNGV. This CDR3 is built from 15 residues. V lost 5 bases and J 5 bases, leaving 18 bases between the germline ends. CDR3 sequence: CASSPTRGGGETQYF. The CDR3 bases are TGTGCCAGCAGCCCCACGAGGGGTGGGGGGGAGACCCAGTACTTC.

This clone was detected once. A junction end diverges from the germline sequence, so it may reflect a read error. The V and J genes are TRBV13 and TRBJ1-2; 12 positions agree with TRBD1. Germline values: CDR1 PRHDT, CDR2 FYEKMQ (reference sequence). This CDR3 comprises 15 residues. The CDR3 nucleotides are TGTGCCAGCAGCGTAGGGACAGGGGGCTCCTATGGCTACACCTTC. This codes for CASSVGTGGSYGYTF.

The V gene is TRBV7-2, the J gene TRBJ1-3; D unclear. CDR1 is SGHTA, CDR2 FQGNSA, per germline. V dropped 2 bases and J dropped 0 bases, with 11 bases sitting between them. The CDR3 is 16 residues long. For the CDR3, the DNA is TGTGCCAGCAGCTTACAGGCAGCGTTCTCTGGAAACACCATATATTTT. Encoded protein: CASSLQAAFSGNTIYF. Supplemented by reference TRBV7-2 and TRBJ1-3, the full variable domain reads GAGVSQSPSNKVTEKGKDVELRCDPISGHTALYWYRQSLGQGLEFLIYFQGNSAPDKSGLPSDRFSAERTGGSVSTLTIQRTQQEDSAVYLCASSLQAAFSGNTIYFGEGSWLTVV.

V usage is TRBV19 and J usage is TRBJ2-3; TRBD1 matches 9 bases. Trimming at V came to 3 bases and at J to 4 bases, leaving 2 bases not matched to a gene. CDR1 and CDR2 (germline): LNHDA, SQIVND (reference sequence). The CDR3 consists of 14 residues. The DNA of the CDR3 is TGTGCCAGTAGTATCGGACAGGGGTCAGATACGCAGTATTTT. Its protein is CASSIGQGSDTQYF.

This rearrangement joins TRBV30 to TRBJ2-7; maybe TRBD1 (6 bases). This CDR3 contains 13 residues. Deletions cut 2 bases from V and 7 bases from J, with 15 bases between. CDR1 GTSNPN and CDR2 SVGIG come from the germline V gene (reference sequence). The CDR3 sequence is CAWSLQGLGEQYF. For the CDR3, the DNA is TGTGCCTGGAGTCTACAGGGTCTAGGGGAGCAGTACTTC.

The CDR3, as DNA: TGTGCCAGCTCACTGGACCGTTTGGGGACCCAGTACTTC. Its protein product is CASSLDRLGTQYF. V usage is TRBV18 and J usage is TRBJ2-5; D is ambiguous. The CDR3 is 13 amino acids. Germline V CDR1 and CDR2: KGHSH, LQKENI. Trimming took off 4 bases at V and 7 bases at J, with 13 bases between the two ends.